The following is a TCR beta chain sequence with its context. What it binds is not known. Up to about 2 ug genomic DNA was used for TCRB CDR3 amplification. Assay: immunoSEQ multiplex PCR; the TCRdb copy retains only in-frame clones and omits some. The sample holds 85,000 to 95,000 clones, 86% seen once. The data were obtained in a study of glioma-infiltrating T cells after dendritic cell vaccination. Study background: Patients received autologous tumor lysate-pulsed dendritic cell vaccination between about 2003 and 2012. Study findings and constraints: Complete blood and tumor specimen sets were limited to few patients.

Isocitrate dehydrogenase mutation was absent in all glioblastoma patients. The specimen comprised blood, sampled before dendritic cell vaccination. This clonotype was sampled from a human donor with glioblastoma.

Here the CDR3 DNA reads TGCGCCAGCAGCTTGAGTCCGGGACAGAACACTGAAGCTTTCTTT. This gives the protein CASSLSPGQNTEAFF. This chain connects TRBV5-1 to TRBJ1-1, with a weak D call TRBD1 (6 bases). This CDR3 comprises 15 residues. The germline CDR1 and CDR2 sequences are SGHRS and YFSETQ. Trimming removed 1 base at V and 1 base at J, with 11 bases between.